This TCR beta chain was identified during a study of blood T cell repertoires in COVID-19. Study background: From the United States, Italy and Spain came samples of acute and convalescent COVID-19. In each case, the material was cDNA or gDNA derived from T cells, B-cell-depleted T cells, or PBMCs.

The CDR3 has 15 amino acids. Germline CDR1 reads MNHEY; CDR2 reads SVGEGT. The germline V and J ends were trimmed by 8 bases and 8 bases, with 22 bases remaining between them. Source study methods: Counts of nucleated cells, estimated from reference gene primer amplification, were obtained. The data were produced by immunoSEQ multiplex PCR, yet TCRdb's version contains in-frame clones alone and is incomplete. V and J calls and clone size are given by that table; D and trimming were obtained from the DNA. This repertoire shows around 55,000 clones, 80% to 90% found once; its top ten account for around 1.5%.

V is TRBV6-2 or TRBV6-3 and J is TRBJ2-1, with D uncertain. The receptor comes from a man between 60 and 70 years old with acute or convalescent COVID-19. Sequenced input: peripheral blood. The DNA of the CDR3 is TGTGCCAGCCGCCGTGAGCTGAGCCACCCGGATGAGCAGTTCTTC. This gives the protein CASRRELSHPDEQFF.